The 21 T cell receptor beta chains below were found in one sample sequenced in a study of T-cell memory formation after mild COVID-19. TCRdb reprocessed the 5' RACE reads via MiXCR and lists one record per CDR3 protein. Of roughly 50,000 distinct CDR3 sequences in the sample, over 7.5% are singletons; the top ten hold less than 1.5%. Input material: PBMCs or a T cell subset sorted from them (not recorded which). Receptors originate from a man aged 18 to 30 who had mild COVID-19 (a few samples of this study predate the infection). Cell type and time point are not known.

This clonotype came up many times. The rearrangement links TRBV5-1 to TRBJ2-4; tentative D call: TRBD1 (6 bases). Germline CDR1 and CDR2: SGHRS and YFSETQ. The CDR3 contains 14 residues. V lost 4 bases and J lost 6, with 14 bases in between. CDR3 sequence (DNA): TGCGCCAGCAGCCCCGGACAGTTACTAAACATTCAGTACTTC. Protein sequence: CASSPGQLLNIQYF.

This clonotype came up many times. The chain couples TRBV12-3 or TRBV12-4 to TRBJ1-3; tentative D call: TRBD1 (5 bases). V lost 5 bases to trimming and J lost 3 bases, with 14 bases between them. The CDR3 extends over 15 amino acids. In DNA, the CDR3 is TGTGCCAGCAGTCCATACCGGGGGGTTGGAAACACCATATATTTT. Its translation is CASSPYRGVGNTIYF.

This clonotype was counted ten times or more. Here the CDR3 reads CASAVDRGKHEQYF. CDR3 nucleotide sequence: TGTGCCAGCGCCGTGGACAGGGGCAAACACGAGCAGTACTTC. The chain uses TRBV6-2 or TRBV6-3 and TRBJ2-7; TRBD1 matches 9 bases. The CDR3 is 14 residues long. Germline V gene data show CDR1 as MNHEY and CDR2 as SVGEGT. Trimming took 8 bases from V and 5 from J; bases not matched to a gene: 10.

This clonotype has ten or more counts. This CDR3 reads CASSPGLAVSTDTQYF. Written as DNA, the CDR3 is TGCGCCAGCAGCCCAGGACTAGCGGTGAGCACAGATACGCAGTATTTT. This sequence joins TRBV5-1 and TRBJ2-3; 10 positions agree with TRBD2. Germline V gene sequence: CDR1 SGHRS, CDR2 YFSETQ. Unmatched junction bases numbered 5, after V lost 4 bases and J lost 0 bases. This CDR3 has 16 residues.

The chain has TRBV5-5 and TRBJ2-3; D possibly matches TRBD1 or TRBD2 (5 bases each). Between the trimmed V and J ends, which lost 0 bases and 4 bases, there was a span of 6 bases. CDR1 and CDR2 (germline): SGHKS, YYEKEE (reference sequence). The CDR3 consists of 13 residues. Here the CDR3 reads CASSLVGADTQYF. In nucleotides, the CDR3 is TGTGCCAGCAGCTTGGTGGGGGCAGATACGCAGTATTTT.

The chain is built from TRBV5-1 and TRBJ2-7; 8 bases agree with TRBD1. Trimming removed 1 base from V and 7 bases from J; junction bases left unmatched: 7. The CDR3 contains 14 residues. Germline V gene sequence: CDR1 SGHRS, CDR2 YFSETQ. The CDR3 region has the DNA TGCGCCAGCAGCTTGAGGACAGGGCATTCAGAGCAGTACGTC. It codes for CASSLRTGHSEQYV.

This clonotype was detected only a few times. This chain's CDR3 is CASSAGQQNTEAFF. CDR3 in DNA: TGCGCCAGCAGCGCGGGACAACAGAACACTGAAGCTTTCTTT. The gene calls are TRBV5-1 and TRBJ1-1, with D perhaps TRBD1 (6 bases). The CDR3 sequence is 14 residues long. CDR1 is SGHRS and CDR2 is YFSETQ in the germline V gene. V was shortened by 4 bases and J by 1 base, with 11 bases between the two germline ends.

The CDR3 DNA reads TGTGCCAGCAGCTTAGACTGGAGATGGGGGGCCAAAAACATTCAGTACTTC. Translating gives CASSLDWRWGAKNIQYF. The chain has TRBV11-2 and TRBJ2-4; D possibly matches TRBD1 or TRBD2 (5 bases each). Germline V gene lookup returns CDR1 SGHAT and CDR2 FQNNGV. The V end was cut by 0 bases, the J end by 1 base, with 13 bases between. This CDR3 comprises 17 residues.

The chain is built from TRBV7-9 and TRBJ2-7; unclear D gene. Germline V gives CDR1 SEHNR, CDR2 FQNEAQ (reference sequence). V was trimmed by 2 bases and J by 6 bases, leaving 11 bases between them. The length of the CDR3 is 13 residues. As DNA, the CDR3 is TGTGCCAGCAGCTTATCACCTCCACCCGAGCAGTACTTC. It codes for CASSLSPPPEQYF. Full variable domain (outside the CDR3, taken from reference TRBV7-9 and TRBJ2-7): DTGVSQNPRHKITKRGQNVTFRCDPISEHNRLYWYRQTLGQGPEFLTYFQNEAQLEKSRLLSDRFSAERPKGSFSTLEIQRTEQGDSAMYLCASSLSPPPEQYFGPGTRLTVT.

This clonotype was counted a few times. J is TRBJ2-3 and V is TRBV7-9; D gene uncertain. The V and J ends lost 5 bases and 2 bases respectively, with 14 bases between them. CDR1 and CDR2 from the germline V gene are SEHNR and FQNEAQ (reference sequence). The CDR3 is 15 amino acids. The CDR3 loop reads CASSPLVAYTDTQYF. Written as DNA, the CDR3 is TGTGCCAGCAGCCCCTTGGTGGCCTACACAGATACGCAGTATTTT.

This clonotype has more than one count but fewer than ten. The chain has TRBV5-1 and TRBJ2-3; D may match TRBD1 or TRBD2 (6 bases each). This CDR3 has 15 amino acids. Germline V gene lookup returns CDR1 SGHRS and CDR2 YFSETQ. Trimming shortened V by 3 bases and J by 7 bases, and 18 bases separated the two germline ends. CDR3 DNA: TGCGCCAGCAGCTCCACGGGGGCCCCGGCGTATACGCAGTATTTT. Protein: CASSSTGAPAYTQYF.

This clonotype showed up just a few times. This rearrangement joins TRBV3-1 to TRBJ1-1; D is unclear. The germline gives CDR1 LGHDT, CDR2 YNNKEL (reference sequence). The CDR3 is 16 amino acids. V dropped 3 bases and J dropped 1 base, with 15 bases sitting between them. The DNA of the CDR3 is TGTGCCAGCAGCCATTGGGGAGCGCGTAGGAACACTGAAGCTTTCTTT. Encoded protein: CASSHWGARRNTEAFF.

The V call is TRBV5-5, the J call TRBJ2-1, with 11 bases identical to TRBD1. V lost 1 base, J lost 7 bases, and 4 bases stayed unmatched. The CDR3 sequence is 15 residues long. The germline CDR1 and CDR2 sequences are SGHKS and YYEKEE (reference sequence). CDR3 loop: CASSLMGTGGNEQFF. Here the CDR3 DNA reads TGTGCCAGCAGCTTGATGGGGACAGGGGGTAATGAGCAGTTCTTC.

The CDR3 DNA reads as TGCAGTGCCGCCGGCTCTGGCGGACTCAATCAGCCCCAGCATTTT. Translation: CSAAGSGGLNQPQHF. The chain has TRBV20-1 and TRBJ1-5; D is unclear. The V gene's germline CDR1 is DFQATT and CDR2 SNEGSKA (reference sequence). The CDR3 is 15 amino acids. Trimming took 6 bases from V and 3 from J, leaving 18 bases between them.

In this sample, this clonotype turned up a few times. The CDR3 DNA sequence: TGTGCCAGCAGATTAACAGGGGCCACTGAAGCTTTCTTT. Protein: CASRLTGATEAFF. The chain is built from TRBV6-2 or TRBV6-3 and TRBJ1-1; 7 bases align to TRBD1. V dropped 6 bases and J dropped 4; count of bases not matched to a gene: 5. Germline V gene data show CDR1 as MNHEY and CDR2 as SVGEGT. CDR3 length: 13 residues.

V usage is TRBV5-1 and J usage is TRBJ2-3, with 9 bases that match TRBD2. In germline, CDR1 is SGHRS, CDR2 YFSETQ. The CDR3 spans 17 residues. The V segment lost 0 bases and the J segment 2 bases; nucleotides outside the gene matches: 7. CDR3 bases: TGCGCCAGCAGCTTGGGTGCAGGCGGGGGGGCCACAGATACGCAGTATTTT. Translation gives CASSLGAGGGATDTQYF.

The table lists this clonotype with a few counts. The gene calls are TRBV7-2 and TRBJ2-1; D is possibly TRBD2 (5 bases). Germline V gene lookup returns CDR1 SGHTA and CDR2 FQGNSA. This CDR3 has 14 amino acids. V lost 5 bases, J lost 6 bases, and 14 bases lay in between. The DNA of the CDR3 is TGTGCCAGCAGCCCAAACGCGGGTCGCAATGAGCAGTTCTTC. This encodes CASSPNAGRNEQFF.

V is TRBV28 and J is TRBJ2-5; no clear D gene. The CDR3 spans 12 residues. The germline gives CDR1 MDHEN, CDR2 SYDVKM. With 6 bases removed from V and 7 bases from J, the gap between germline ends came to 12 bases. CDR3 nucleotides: TGTGCCAGCAGCCCCCGCCCGGGGACCCAGTACTTC. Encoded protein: CASSPRPGTQYF.

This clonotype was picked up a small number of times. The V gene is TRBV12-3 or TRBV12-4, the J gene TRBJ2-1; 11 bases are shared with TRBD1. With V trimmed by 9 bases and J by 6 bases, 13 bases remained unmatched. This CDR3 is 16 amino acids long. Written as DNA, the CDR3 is TGTGCCAGTATCAATGATAGGACAGGGGGCCTCAATGAGCAGTTCTTC. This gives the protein CASINDRTGGLNEQFF.

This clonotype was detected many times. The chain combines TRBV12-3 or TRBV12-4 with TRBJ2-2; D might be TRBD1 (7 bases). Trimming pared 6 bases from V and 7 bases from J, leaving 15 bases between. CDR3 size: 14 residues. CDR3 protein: CASRRGPGSGELFF. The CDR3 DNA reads TGTGCCAGCAGGAGGGGGCCCGGGAGCGGGGAGCTGTTTTTT.

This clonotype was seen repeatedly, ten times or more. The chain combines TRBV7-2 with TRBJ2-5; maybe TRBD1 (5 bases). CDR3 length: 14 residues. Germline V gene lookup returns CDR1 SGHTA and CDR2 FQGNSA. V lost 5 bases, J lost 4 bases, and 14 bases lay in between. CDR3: CASSLQAGGETQYF. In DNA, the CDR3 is TGTGCCAGCAGCCTACAGGCAGGCGGAGAGACCCAGTACTTC.